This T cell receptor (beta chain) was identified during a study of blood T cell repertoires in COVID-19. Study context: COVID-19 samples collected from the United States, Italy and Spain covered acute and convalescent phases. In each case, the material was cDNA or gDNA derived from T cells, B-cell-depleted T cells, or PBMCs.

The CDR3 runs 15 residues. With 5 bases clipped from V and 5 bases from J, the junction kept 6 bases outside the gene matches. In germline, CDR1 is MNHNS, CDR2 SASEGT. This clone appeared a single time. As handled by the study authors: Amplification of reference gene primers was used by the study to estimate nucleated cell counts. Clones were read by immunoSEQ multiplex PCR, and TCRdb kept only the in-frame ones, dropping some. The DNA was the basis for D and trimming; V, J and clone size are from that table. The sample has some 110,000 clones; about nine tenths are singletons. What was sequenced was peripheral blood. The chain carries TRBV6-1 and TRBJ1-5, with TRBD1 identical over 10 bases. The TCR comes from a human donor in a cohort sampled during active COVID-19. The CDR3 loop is CASSPGQGGYQPQHF. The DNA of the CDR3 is TGTGCCAGCAGTCCCGGACAGGGGGGGTATCAGCCCCAGCATTTT.